The 4 T cell receptor beta chains below were found in one sample sequenced in a study of shared clonotypes between healthy human individuals. TCRdb's table, derived via immunoSEQ multiplex PCR, lists solely in-frame clones and lacks some. This sample yields about 2.4 million clones, of which more than 80% are seen a single time; over 0.12% belongs to the top ten. The sequencing sample was made of naive CD4+ T cells sorted from blood. As for subset: CD45RA+ positively selected. The source is a man in his late teens or twenties in good health.

To note about this clone: The junction differs from germline at one of its ends, possibly a read error. The sample has other DNA sequences that encode this CDR3 too. This chain uses TRBV6-1 with TRBJ2-7; 8 nucleotides match TRBD2. The CDR3 runs 14 residues. Germline CDR1 reads MNHNS; CDR2 reads SASEGT. CDR3 coding DNA: TGCGCCAGCAGTCTCAGCGGGGGAACCTACGAGCAGTACTTC. This sequence encodes CASSLSGGTYEQYF.

The J gene is TRBJ2-5, the V gene TRBV6-6; 8 positions agree with TRBD2. The CDR3 spans 14 residues. Unmatched junction bases numbered 7, after V lost 5 bases and J lost 5 bases. Germline V lookup: CDR1 MNHNY, CDR2 SVGAGI (reference sequence). CDR3 in amino acids: CASSRTSWGETQYF. The CDR3 bases are TGTGCCAGCAGTAGGACTAGCTGGGGGGAGACCCAGTACTTC.

This chain links TRBV4-2 with TRBJ2-1, with D hard to call. The CDR3 spans 12 residues. V dropped 0 bases and J dropped 6 bases, with 3 bases sitting between them. Germline CDR1 and CDR2: LGHNA and YNFKEQ. The CDR3: CASSQDGNEQFF. The CDR3 DNA is TGTGCCAGCAGCCAAGACGGCAATGAGCAGTTCTTC.

A word on this clone: This same CDR3 is encoded by further DNA sequences in the sample. The rearrangement joins TRBV14 to TRBJ2-3, with 7 bases aligning to TRBD2. Trimming took 8 bases from V and 1 from J; bases not matched to a gene: 6. The CDR3 is 14 amino acids. Per germline, CDR1 SGHDN and CDR2 FVKESK. CDR3 in DNA: TGTGCCAGCCGCCTGGCGGGAGGCACAGATACGCAGTATTTT. As protein: CASRLAGGTDTQYF.